This T cell receptor beta chain was profiled in a study of sequential checkpoint blockade in melanoma. The treatment denotes: randomized to nivolumab then ipilimumab (arm A) or the reverse (arm B). DNA-damaging chemotherapy had not been given to any patient beforehand. PBMC sorting kept live CD3+CD8+ cells without CD19 or CD56. Assay: immunoSEQ multiplex PCR; the TCRdb copy retains only in-frame clones and omits some. The data contain 20,000 to 25,000 clones, around 80% of them singletons. This TCR was recovered from a human donor with melanoma. The sample in question was CD8+ T cells sorted from blood (inferred from file names), obtained from a patient given nivolumab and ipilimumab in sequence.

The CDR3 spells CASTLVGRATNYGYTF. As DNA, the CDR3 is TGTGCCAGTACCCTGGTTGGCAGGGCTACTAACTATGGCTACACCTTC. This chain uses TRBV19 with TRBJ1-2, with TRBD1 as a possible D gene (5 bases). The CDR3 runs to 16 residues. V gave up 7 bases and J gave up 0 bases, with 18 bases separating them. In germline, CDR1 is LNHDA, CDR2 SQIVND (reference sequence).